This TCR beta chain was sequenced in a study of sequential checkpoint blockade in melanoma. Within the sample, this clone is medium-sized. Profiling relied on immunoSEQ multiplex PCR, and the TCRdb table lists in-frame clones only, not all of them. The sample contains over 10,000 clones, roughly 72% of which appear only once. Treatment denoted: randomized to nivolumab then ipilimumab (arm A) or the reverse (arm B). The germline V gene has CDR1 SNHLY and CDR2 FYNNEI. The V end lost 4 bases, the J end lost 2 bases, and 9 bases lay between the germline ends. CDR3 size: 13 residues. The TCR originated in a human donor with melanoma. This chain uses TRBV2 with TRBJ2-7; a weak D match, TRBD2 (5 bases). Specimen: CD8+ T cells sorted from blood (inferred from file names), collected from a patient given nivolumab and ipilimumab in sequence. CDR3 loop: CASSARTAYEQYV. DNA for the CDR3: TGTGCCAGCAGTGCCAGGACTGCCTACGAGCAGTACGTC.